A single sample gave rise to the 18 T cell receptor beta chains below, sequenced in a study of T cells in Graves' hyperthyroidism and ophthalmopathy. TCR beta CDR3 region amplification was performed from RNA transcripts. Initially, a first-round RT-PCR of the TCR CDR3 employed the HTBI primer set. TCRdb recomputed calls from the multiplex PCR reads with MiXCR, one row per CDR3 protein. The profile shows 250,000 to 300,000 distinct CDR3 sequences, less than 20% of them singletons. The sequenced sample was blood. These receptors came from a man in his fifties or sixties with Graves' ophthalmopathy.

This chain uses TRBV28 with TRBJ1-3, with D unclear. V dropped 8 bases and J dropped 4 bases, with 15 bases sitting between them. From germline, CDR1 is MDHEN and CDR2 SYDVKM. This CDR3 contains 14 residues. The CDR3 bases are TGTGCCAGCGTAGAGCCGGCCGAAGGAAACACCATATATTTT. Translation: CASVEPAEGNTIYF.

This clonotype was observed many times. The rearrangement joins TRBV2 to TRBJ2-3; 11 bases match TRBD2. Germline V gene lookup returns CDR1 SNHLY and CDR2 FYNNEI. The ends lost 8 bases at V and 7 bases at J; junction bases unmatched: 11. The CDR3 totals 15 residues. The DNA for the CDR3 is TGTGCCAGCGGTCCCAATAGCGGGAGGGCCAATACGCAGTATTTT. Protein: CASGPNSGRANTQYF.

This clonotype turned up a few times. This rearrangement joins TRBV6-2 or TRBV6-3 to TRBJ2-7; 7 positions agree with TRBD1. Germline V gene data show CDR1 as MNHEY and CDR2 as SVGEGT. The CDR3 has 15 residues. The J segment lost 3 bases and the V segment lost 0 bases, leaving 5 bases of the junction unmatched. This chain's CDR3 is CASSYSPDRNYEQYF. Written as DNA, the CDR3 is TGTGCCAGCAGTTACTCTCCGGACAGGAACTACGAGCAGTACTTC.

There are many counts of this clonotype. The chain has TRBV20-1 and TRBJ2-7; 10 bases agree with TRBD1. Germline V lookup: CDR1 DFQATT, CDR2 SNEGSKA (reference sequence). This CDR3 region has 15 residues. The ends lost 0 bases at V and 1 base at J; junction bases unmatched: 3. For the CDR3, the DNA is TGCAGTGCTAGAGAGGGACAGGGGTCGTCCTACGAGCAGTACTTC. This encodes CSAREGQGSSYEQYF.

The chain couples TRBV5-4 to TRBJ1-3; TRBD1 agrees at 7 bases. V was pared by 4 bases and J by 4 bases, with 5 bases of the junction left unmatched. The CDR3 covers 14 residues. CDR1 and CDR2 from the germline V gene are SGHNT and YYREEE (reference sequence). The CDR3 reads CASSVRGGGNTIYF. The CDR3 region has the DNA TGTGCCAGCAGCGTAAGAGGGGGCGGAAACACCATATATTTT.

The genes are TRBV3-1 and TRBJ2-7; 7 bases are shared with TRBD2. Germline CDR1 LGHDT, CDR2 YNNKEL (reference sequence). J gave up 6 bases and V 3 bases, and 5 bases lay outside the gene matches. The CDR3 has 13 amino acids. The CDR3 nucleotides read TGTGCCAGCAGCCATGGGGGGGGGGTCGAGCAGTACTTC. It specifies CASSHGGGVEQYF.

This clonotype was detected only a few times. The V gene is TRBV5-6, the J gene TRBJ2-1, with 11 bases lining up with TRBD1. V gave up 5 bases and J gave up 4 bases; unmatched junction bases: 8. This CDR3 region has 16 residues. Germline V CDR1 and CDR2: SGHDT, YYEEEE. CDR3 in DNA: TGTGCCAGCAGTTCCACCGGGACAGGGGGTTACAATGAGCAGTTCTTC. Translating gives CASSSTGTGGYNEQFF. The variable domain in full, completed from reference TRBV5-6 and TRBJ2-1, reads DAGVTQSPTHLIKTRGQQVTLRCSPKSGHDTVSWYQQALGQGPQFIFQYYEEEERQRGNFPDRFSGHQFPNYSSELNVNALLLGDSALYLCASSSTGTGGYNEQFFGPGTRLTVL.

The CDR3 loop is CASSYSGVGGYTF. The DNA for the CDR3 is TGTGCCAGCAGTTACTCAGGGGTTGGTGGCTACACCTTC. The chain joins TRBV6-5 to TRBJ1-2, with D maybe TRBD1 (5 bases). V lost 0 bases to trimming and J lost 7 bases, with 9 bases between them. Germline V gene sequence: CDR1 MNHEY, CDR2 SVGAGI. The length of the CDR3 is 13 residues.

The V and J genes are TRBV20-1 and TRBJ2-1; 7 bases match TRBD2. J lost 2 bases, V lost 5 bases, and 6 bases had no gene match. This CDR3 is built from 14 residues. Germline values: CDR1 DFQATT, CDR2 SNEGSKA (reference sequence). The DNA of the CDR3 is TGCAGTGCTCTAGCGGACCTCACCTACAATGAGCAGTTCTTC. Translated, it gives CSALADLTYNEQFF.

This clonotype was detected many times. This chain connects TRBV11-1 to TRBJ2-5, with TRBD2 identical over 8 bases. With 3 bases clipped from V and 4 bases from J, the junction kept 4 bases outside the gene matches. The CDR3 has 14 residues. Germline V gene data show CDR1 as SGHAT and CDR2 as FQDESV (reference sequence). The CDR3 region is CASSFAAGAETQYF. CDR3 DNA: TGTGCCAGCAGCTTCGCAGCGGGAGCAGAGACCCAGTACTTC.

This clonotype was observed a handful of times. The chain employs TRBV29-1 and TRBJ1-2; D call uncertain. Trimming took 5 bases from V and 3 from J, leaving 13 bases between them. In germline, CDR1 is SQVTM, CDR2 ANQGSEA. CDR3 size: 13 residues. The CDR3 DNA sequence: TGCAGCGTTACCACTGGGTACGACTATGGCTACACCTTC. Its translation is CSVTTGYDYGYTF.

With regard to this clonotype: One junction end does not reproduce the germline sequence, and a read error may be involved. The chain recombines TRBV12-5 with TRBJ2-2, with D maybe TRBD2 (5 bases). The CDR3 consists of 13 residues. CDR1 and CDR2 from the germline V gene are LGHNT and FRNRAP. In nucleotides, the CDR3 is TGTGCTAGTGGCCATAGTGGGTCCGGGGAGCTGTTCTTT. Protein product: CASGHSGSGELFF.

This chain connects TRBV25-1 to TRBJ2-3; TRBD1 aligns across 7 bases. J was trimmed by 2 bases and V by 1 base; bases with no gene match: 6. Germline V gives CDR1 MGHDK, CDR2 SYGVNS. The CDR3 contains 16 residues. CDR3 residues: CASSESNRGNTDTQYF. The CDR3 DNA reads as TGTGCCAGCAGTGAATCTAACAGGGGCAACACAGATACGCAGTATTTT. Variable domain in full (rest from reference TRBV25-1 and TRBJ2-3): EADIYQTPRYLVIGTGKKITLECSQTMGHDKMYWYQQDPGMELHLIHYSYGVNSTEKGDLSSESTVSRIRTEHFPLTLESARPSHTSQYLCASSESNRGNTDTQYFGPGTRLTVL.

V gene TRBV12-3 or TRBV12-4 combines with J gene TRBJ2-6; the match to TRBD1 covers 9 bases. Trimming cost V 4 bases and J 2 bases; bases outside gene matches: 6. The CDR3 extends over 17 amino acids. CDR3 loop: CASSSGQGAAGANVLTF. DNA of the CDR3: TGTGCCAGCAGTTCGGGACAGGGTGCGGCTGGGGCCAACGTCCTGACTTTC.

V and J are TRBV5-1 and TRBJ2-1; the D gene could be TRBD1 or TRBD2 (5 bases each). This CDR3 comprises 15 residues. V was trimmed by 0 bases and J by 6 bases, leaving 13 bases between them. CDR1 is SGHRS, CDR2 YFSETQ, per germline. The CDR3: CASSLVGDGLNEQFF. The CDR3 region has the DNA TGCGCCAGCAGCTTGGTGGGGGACGGCCTCAATGAGCAGTTCTTC.

The chain carries TRBV12-3 or TRBV12-4 and TRBJ2-2; TRBD2 might be the D (6 bases). The germline V and J ends were trimmed by 11 bases and 7 bases, with 11 bases remaining between them. This CDR3 spans 11 amino acids. CDR3 in DNA: TGTGCCCAACGCGGGGACGGGGAGCTGTTTTTT. Its translation is CAQRGDGELFF.

V usage is TRBV28 and J usage is TRBJ1-5, with a possible D match to TRBD1 (5 bases). This CDR3 comprises 15 residues. The germline V gene encodes CDR1 MDHEN and CDR2 SYDVKM. V was cut by 8 bases and J by 6 bases, with 20 bases left in between. The CDR3 DNA sequence: TGTGCCAGCCTCGGGGGTCCCGGATTTGCTCAGCCCCAGCATTTT. It translates to CASLGGPGFAQPQHF.

This clonotype came up a few times. The genes are TRBV18 and TRBJ1-3; TRBD1 aligns across 8 bases. CDR3 length: 19 amino acids. Germline V gene data show CDR1 as KGHSH and CDR2 as LQKENI. J lost 0 bases, V lost 2 bases, and 12 bases had no gene match. The CDR3 DNA reads TGTGCCAGCTCACCAGGATATCCGGGACAGGTTCACTCTGGAAACACCATATATTTT. Protein sequence: CASSPGYPGQVHSGNTIYF.